A selection of T cell receptor beta chains follows, all from one sample in a study of T cells in Graves' hyperthyroidism and ophthalmopathy. TCRdb ran MiXCR on the multiplex PCR reads and lists one entry per CDR3 protein. The sample gives about 600,000 distinct CDR3 sequences, 14% of which show up once; roughly 7% is in the top ten. Source material: blood. The receptor set was obtained from a woman younger than 30 with Graves' ophthalmopathy. Each CDR3 is given with its conserved first and last residue.

13,TRBV29-1,TRBJ2-7,CSVEHPGAYEQYF
14,TRBV5-1,TRBJ1-2,CASSQISGLYGYTF
16,TRBV3-1,TRBJ2-1,CASSLSGIHSGSEQFF
12,TRBV5-6,TRBJ2-3,CASSMGLDTQYF
19,TRBV4-1,TRBJ2-5,CASSQHPQGVADMQETQYF
13,TRBV19,TRBJ2-2,CASSIRGTGELFF
14,TRBV20-1,.,CSADPGLNSYEQFF
15,TRBV13,TRBJ2-2,CASSTRPGNTGELFF
13,TRBV7-6,TRBJ2-1,CASALAGGGEQFF
17,TRBV9,TRBJ1-6,CASSVDARGSYNSPLHF
13,TRBV29-1,TRBJ2-1,CSVTGQLDNEQFF
17,TRBV20-1,TRBJ2-1,CSESTPGLPITYNEQFF
15,TRBV28,TRBJ2-4,CASSFIAGVGNIQYF
20,TRBV7-3,TRBJ2-2,CASSSPGLAGGLRNTGELFF
16,TRBV20-1,TRBJ1-2,CSARPVDDRGDYGYTF
16,TRBV6-1,TRBJ2-1,CASIGVAGEGNNEQFF
15,TRBV6-2/TRBV6-3,TRBJ2-7,CASSFDRGRQGEQYF
15,TRBV18,TRBJ2-3,CASSPGTSGADTQYF